The rows below give T cell receptor beta chains drawn from one sample of a study of beta chain features in type 1 diabetes. Profiling relied on immunoSEQ multiplex PCR, and the TCRdb table lists in-frame clones only, not all of them. Among around 320,000 clones, 14% were seen once, and the ten largest hold about 6.7%. Sequencing input: central memory CD4+ T cells from blood. The origin of the receptors is a man aged 30-40 years in good health. Each CDR3 is given with its conserved first and last residue. The D gene is left open where the match is weak. Rows give clone size only sometimes, using once, few, many, or a class for an expanded clone.

j_gene: TRBJ1-2; len: 14; d_gene: NA; abundance: few; v_gene: TRBV4-2; CDR3aa: CASSPGDGDYGYTF; CDR3nt: TGTGCCAGCAGCCCAGGAGATGGGGACTATGGCTACACCTTC
j_gene: TRBJ2-7; len: 13; d_gene: TRBD1; abundance: many; v_gene: TRBV27; CDR3aa: CASSEQGADEQYF; CDR3nt: TGTGCCAGCAGTGAGCAGGGGGCCGACGAGCAGTACTTC
j_gene: TRBJ1-3; len: 16; d_gene: NA; abundance: few; v_gene: TRBV7-6; CDR3aa: CASSLGMTFSGNTIYF; CDR3nt: TGTGCCAGCAGCTTAGGCATGACCTTCTCTGGAAACACCATATATTTT
j_gene: TRBJ2-7; len: 13; d_gene: NA; abundance: few; v_gene: TRBV19; CDR3aa: CASSIGHRAEQYF; CDR3nt: TGTGCCAGTAGTATTGGGCACAGGGCCGAGCAGTACTTC
j_gene: TRBJ2-7; len: 15; d_gene: TRBD1; abundance: few; v_gene: TRBV14; CDR3aa: CASSPSGTVVVEQYF; CDR3nt: TGTGCCAGCAGCCCGTCCGGGACAGTGGTTGTCGAGCAGTACTTC
j_gene: TRBJ2-4; len: 14; d_gene: NA; abundance: few; v_gene: TRBV5-6; CDR3aa: CASSLRQAKNIQYF; CDR3nt: TGTGCCAGCAGCTTGCGACAGGCCAAAAACATTCAGTACTTC
j_gene: TRBJ2-6; len: 15; d_gene: TRBD1; abundance: few; v_gene: TRBV30; CDR3aa: CAWSQGVAGANVLTF; CDR3nt: TGTGCCTGGAGTCAGGGGGTGGCTGGGGCCAACGTCCTGACTTTC
j_gene: TRBJ2-7; len: 13; d_gene: NA; abundance: many; v_gene: TRBV14; CDR3aa: CASSRGAGREQYF; CDR3nt: TGTGCCAGCAGCCGCGGGGCCGGGAGAGAGCAGTACTTC
j_gene: TRBJ1-1; len: 15; d_gene: NA; abundance: NA; v_gene: TRBV14; CDR3aa: CASSQDPWKGHEAFF; CDR3nt: TGTGCCAGCAGCCAAGATCCCTGGAAAGGGCATGAAGCTTTCTTT
j_gene: TRBJ2-3; len: 13; d_gene: NA; abundance: NA; v_gene: TRBV4-2; CDR3aa: CASSRQLTDTQYF; CDR3nt: TGTGCCAGCAGCCGACAACTCACAGATACGCAGTATTTT
j_gene: TRBJ1-1; len: 13; d_gene: NA; abundance: few; v_gene: TRBV5-6; CDR3aa: CASSSTVNTEAFF; CDR3nt: TGTGCCAGCAGCTCTACTGTGAACACTGAAGCTTTCTTT
j_gene: TRBJ2-1; len: 13; d_gene: NA; abundance: many; v_gene: TRBV7-9; CDR3aa: CASSEIQLGEQFF; CDR3nt: TGTGCCAGCAGCGAAATACAGCTGGGGGAGCAGTTCTTC
j_gene: TRBJ2-7; len: 18; d_gene: TRBD2; abundance: many; v_gene: TRBV11-3; CDR3aa: CASTQIRAGGRLSYEQYF; CDR3nt: TGTGCCAGCACCCAAATTAGGGCGGGGGGCCGCCTCTCCTACGAGCAGTACTTC
j_gene: TRBJ1-2; len: 13; d_gene: TRBD1; abundance: NA; v_gene: TRBV7-3; CDR3aa: CASSSRQGYGYTF; CDR3nt: TGTGCCAGCAGCTCCCGACAGGGCTATGGCTACACCTTC
j_gene: TRBJ2-4; len: 13; d_gene: NA; abundance: many; v_gene: TRBV27; CDR3aa: CASSVREGNIQYF; CDR3nt: TGTGCCAGCAGTGTCCGAGAGGGCAACATTCAGTACTTC
j_gene: TRBJ1-2; len: 14; d_gene: NA; abundance: NA; v_gene: TRBV7-2; CDR3aa: CASSFLDRAGGYTF; CDR3nt: TGTGCCAGCAGCTTTCTTGATAGGGCAGGTGGCTACACCTTC
j_gene: TRBJ2-5; len: 16; d_gene: TRBD2; abundance: NA; v_gene: TRBV7-7; CDR3aa: CASSFRTSGSQETQYF; CDR3nt: TGTGCCAGCAGCTTTCGGACTAGCGGGTCCCAAGAGACCCAGTACTTC
j_gene: TRBJ1-2; len: 16; d_gene: NA; abundance: few; v_gene: TRBV6-6; CDR3aa: CASSPRTVRDHYGYTF; CDR3nt: TGTGCCAGCAGCCCCCGGACAGTGCGGGACCACTATGGCTACACCTTC
j_gene: TRBJ2-3; len: 12; d_gene: NA; abundance: NA; v_gene: TRBV7-6; CDR3aa: CASRLGGDTQYF; CDR3nt: TGTGCCAGCAGACTGGGGGGTGATACGCAGTATTTT
j_gene: TRBJ2-5; len: 19; d_gene: TRBD2; abundance: NA; v_gene: TRBV12-5; CDR3aa: CASGLVRGLAGGFRETQYF; CDR3nt: TGTGCTAGTGGTTTGGTACGGGGACTAGCGGGGGGTTTTCGCGAGACCCAGTACTTC
j_gene: TRBJ2-2; len: 12; d_gene: NA; abundance: NA; v_gene: TRBV30; CDR3aa: CAWSEDDGGLFF; CDR3nt: TGTGCCTGGAGTGAAGATGACGGGGGGCTGTTTTTT
j_gene: TRBJ2-1; len: 15; d_gene: TRBD2; abundance: few; v_gene: TRBV7-7; CDR3aa: CASSPSGGISNEQFF; CDR3nt: TGTGCCAGCAGCCCTAGCGGGGGGATCTCCAATGAGCAGTTCTTC
j_gene: TRBJ2-2; len: 16; d_gene: NA; abundance: few; v_gene: TRBV7-2; CDR3aa: CASSLVASDPGGELFF; CDR3nt: TGTGCCAGCAGCTTAGTGGCTAGCGACCCGGGGGGGGAGCTGTTTTTT
j_gene: TRBJ2-3; len: 14; d_gene: NA; abundance: NA; v_gene: TRBV4-2; CDR3aa: CASSRGESTDTQYF; CDR3nt: TGTGCCAGCAGCCGGGGTGAGAGCACAGATACGCAGTATTTT
j_gene: TRBJ1-2; len: 17; d_gene: TRBD1; abundance: few; v_gene: TRBV4-1; CDR3aa: CASSQVLGQGANYGYTF; CDR3nt: TGCGCCAGCAGCCAAGTCTTAGGACAGGGGGCTAACTATGGCTACACCTTC
j_gene: TRBJ2-2; len: 17; d_gene: TRBD2; abundance: NA; v_gene: TRBV5-8; CDR3aa: CASSRGLAGGNTGELFF; CDR3nt: TGTGCCAGCAGCCGCGGACTAGCGGGAGGAAACACCGGGGAGCTGTTTTTT
j_gene: TRBJ2-1; len: 15; d_gene: TRBD2; abundance: few; v_gene: TRBV7-8; CDR3aa: CASSLVGGPVNEQFF; CDR3nt: TGTGCCAGCAGCTTAGTGGGAGGGCCGGTTAATGAGCAGTTCTTC
j_gene: TRBJ2-5; len: 12; d_gene: NA; abundance: NA; v_gene: TRBV7-9; CDR3aa: CASSQGAETQYF; CDR3nt: TGTGCCAGCAGCCAAGGGGCAGAGACCCAGTACTTC
j_gene: TRBJ2-3; len: 14; d_gene: TRBD2; abundance: many; v_gene: TRBV2; CDR3aa: CASSKTSRTDTQYF; CDR3nt: TGTGCCAGCAGTAAGACTAGCCGCACAGATACGCAGTATTTT
j_gene: TRBJ1-5; len: 14; d_gene: TRBD1; abundance: NA; v_gene: TRBV7-9; CDR3aa: CASSSGQDLQPQHF; CDR3nt: TGTGCCAGCAGCTCGGGACAGGACCTCCAGCCCCAGCATTTT
j_gene: TRBJ2-7; len: 17; d_gene: NA; abundance: NA; v_gene: TRBV7-9; CDR3aa: CASSLTPGTFAIYEQYF; CDR3nt: TGTGCCAGCAGCCTAACCCCTGGGACCTTTGCGATCTACGAGCAGTACTTC
j_gene: TRBJ2-1; len: 16; d_gene: TRBD1; abundance: few; v_gene: TRBV2; CDR3aa: CASTGQILKLDNEQFF; CDR3nt: TGTGCCAGCACGGGACAGATATTGAAGCTTGACAATGAGCAGTTCTTC
j_gene: TRBJ2-5; len: 14; d_gene: TRBD2; abundance: NA; v_gene: TRBV7-3; CDR3aa: CASSLTSGEETQYF; CDR3nt: TGTGCCAGCAGCTTAACTAGCGGGGAAGAGACCCAGTACTTC
j_gene: TRBJ2-7; len: 13; d_gene: NA; abundance: few; v_gene: TRBV6-5; CDR3aa: CASSAGGGYEQYF; CDR3nt: TGTGCCAGCAGTGCAGGGGGAGGGTACGAGCAGTACTTC
j_gene: TRBJ2-2; len: 16; d_gene: TRBD2; abundance: few; v_gene: TRBV5-4; CDR3aa: CASSAEAGADTGELFF; CDR3nt: TGTGCCAGCAGCGCTGAAGCGGGGGCCGACACCGGGGAGCTGTTTTTT
j_gene: TRBJ1-5; len: 15; d_gene: NA; abundance: few; v_gene: TRBV7-6; CDR3aa: CASSLATDSNQPQHF; CDR3nt: TGTGCCAGCAGCTTAGCTACGGATTCCAATCAGCCCCAGCATTTT
j_gene: TRBJ1-4; len: 11; d_gene: NA; abundance: NA; v_gene: TRBV7-6; CDR3aa: CASSLGTKLFF; CDR3nt: TGTGCCAGCAGCTTGGGGACAAAACTGTTTTTT